This entry describes one TCR beta chain. The data belong to a study of blood T cell repertoires in COVID-19. In the study overall: T cells, B-cell-depleted T cells, or PBMCs provided the cDNA or gDNA that served as material.

The length of the CDR3 is 15 residues. Germline assignment: CDR1 LNHDA and CDR2 SQIVND (reference sequence). Germline trimming cut 5 bases from V and 3 bases from J; bases unmatched to any gene: 9. Generated by immunoSEQ multiplex PCR, the TCRdb table keeps only in-frame clones and is missing some. Among about 170,000 clones listed, 85% to 90% were seen once. This sequence joins TRBV19 and TRBJ2-7, with 8 bases identical to TRBD1. The clonotype was recovered from a man between 18 and 29 years old with active or convalescent COVID-19. Sequenced input: peripheral blood. CDR3: CASSASGTGDYEQYF. The CDR3 nucleotides are TGTGCCAGTAGTGCATCCGGGACAGGCGACTACGAGCAGTACTTC.